This TCR beta chain was sequenced during a study of control samples from healthy donors and cancer patients. CDR3 size: 15 residues. Germline loops: CDR1 SGHAT, CDR2 FQNNGV. Trimming took 5 bases from V and 7 from J, leaving 17 bases between them. Data came from immunoSEQ multiplex PCR; TCRdb stores just in-frame clones and leaves some out. Of some 22,000 clones listed, around four fifths are singletons. This clone is a singleton in its sample. This clonotype was sampled from a man in his 60s with colorectal cancer. Specimen: PBMCs. V is TRBV11-2 and J is TRBJ1-4, with D unclear. Here the CDR3 DNA reads TGTGCCAGCAGCACCTCCCGGGCAGGTGGTGAAAAACTGTTTTTT. Protein product: CASSTSRAGGEKLFF.